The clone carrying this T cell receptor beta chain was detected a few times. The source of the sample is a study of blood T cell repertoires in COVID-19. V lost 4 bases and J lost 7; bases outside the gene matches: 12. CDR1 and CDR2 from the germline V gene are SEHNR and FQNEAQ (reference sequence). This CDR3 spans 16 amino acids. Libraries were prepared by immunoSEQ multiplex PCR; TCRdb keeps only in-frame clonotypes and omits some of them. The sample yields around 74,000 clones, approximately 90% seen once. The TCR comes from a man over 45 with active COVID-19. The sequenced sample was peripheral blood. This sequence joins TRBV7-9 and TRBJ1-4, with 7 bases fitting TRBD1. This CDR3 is CASSSIQGVLGEKLFF. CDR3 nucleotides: TGTGCCAGCAGCTCCATTCAGGGGGTATTAGGTGAAAAACTGTTTTTT. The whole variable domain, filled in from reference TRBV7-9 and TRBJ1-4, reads DTGVSQNPRHKITKRGQNVTFRCDPISEHNRLYWYRQTLGQGPEFLTYFQNEAQLEKSRLLSDRFSAERPKGSFSTLEIQRTEQGDSAMYLCASSSIQGVLGEKLFFGSGTQLSVL.